This TCR beta chain was captured in a study of early stage breast cancer tumors (dated by TCRdb to the late 2010s). At the level of the whole study: Of the 16 invasive breast tumors, 12 to 13 were found to be estrogen receptor-positive, progesterone receptor-positive and HER2-negative. The average read coverage per sample was roughly 10-fold. Most of the 12 ER+/PR+/HER2- tumors were invasive ductal carcinomas, while the other four were invasive lobular carcinomas. Across all samples, about 2.9 million templates representing over a million unique clonotypes were detected. What the study reported, not specific to this receptor: Enriched TCRB sequences shared across patients were mostly commonly generated sequences, unlikely to play an important role in the tumor microenvironment. Sequencing bulk genomic DNA from unsorted cells could not capture chain pairing or functional markers like CD4, CD8 and FOXP3. Repertoires from blood and normal breast were more alike than repertoires from blood and tumor, and in about 90% of the 16 patients, comparing each tissue with blood separated tumor from normal. Compared with adjacent normal breast tissue, tumors had higher clonality and around 2.7-fold greater T cell density. The small cohort size prevented analysis by tumor subtype.

Taken from about 2-4 cm away from the tumor, the adjacent normal breast tissue was rinsed with PBS and kept in prechilled RNAlater. Normal breast tissue often required about 85-320 mg of tissue for sufficient DNA because of high lipid content and low cell density. The study profiled bulk TCR beta-chain repertoires in matched peripheral blood, tumor and adjacent normal breast tissue taken from about 16 patients with early-stage breast cancer. The Qiagen AllPrep DNA/RNA Mini kit was used for genomic DNA extraction. The CDR1 and CDR2 encoded by the germline V gene (reference sequence) are MNHEY and SMNVEV. V and J are trimmed by 1 base and 5 bases, and the gene matches miss 27 bases of the junction. The cysteine opens and the phenylalanine closes a CDR3 of 22 amino acids. The CDR3 DNA has 66 bases and is translated from base 1. Each sample was amplified in two independent genomic DNA replicates, using around 0.55 ug for blood and around 1.5 ug for tumor or normal breast. TCRB sequencing of genomic DNA was carried out with the ImmunoSeq Intro kit according to the manufacturer's instructions. Multiplex PCR was run for roughly 33 cycles using proprietary primers and spike-in control sequences for absolute quantification. Single-end 150-bp reads were used to sequence an 87-bp fragment spanning the CDR3 plus the flanking V and J genes. Seven samples, each with two replicates, were multiplexed per lane of an Illumina MiSeq using version 3.0 chemistry. As for the original processing: The vendor's proprietary pipeline processed the raw data and merged both replicates into a single result for each sample. To define clonotypes, the study grouped productive rearrangements that shared the V-gene family, CDR3 amino acid sequence and J-gene segment. Clonality was computed as 1 minus the normalized Shannon entropy (Pielou evenness) of TCRB abundances. To estimate T cell density, the total number of templates was divided by the number of input cells, which was inferred from the amount of DNA input. Recon was used with default parameters to estimate total repertoire diversity and clonality. Tumor-enriched clonotypes were defined as having over 0.1% abundance in tumor and at least 32-fold higher abundance than in normal breast. TCRdb took this table from immuneACCESS and kept in-frame rearrangements with V and J called. Such tables lack part of the clones; where checked against another copy, unresolved V genes explain under half of the gap, and the rest is unexplained. D and trimming come from the DNA, and the V and J calls and clone size come from that table. For this sample the table gives around 13,000 clones, of which around three quarters were detected only once. Clones ranked in the top ten supply around 7.6% of the sample.

Concerning this clone itself: Its antigen remains unidentified. No base quality information exists; no much larger clone differs at one position.

This clonotype originated in a person aged 50-59 years with breast cancer. Sequencing was performed on normal breast tissue next to the tumor. The receptor chain draws on TRBV27 and TRBJ2-5, and 8 bases in between align with TRBD1. The CDR3 sequence is CASSLFGQGDSHFEEDGETQYF. At the DNA level, the sequence is TGTGCCAGCAGTTTATTTGGACAGGGCGATTCACACTTTGAGGAGGATGGGGAGACCCAGTACTTC.